This T cell receptor beta chain was found in a study of siplizumab effects on memory and regulatory T cells. This table comes from immunoSEQ multiplex PCR, and its TCRdb copy is limited to in-frame clones, with some not included. The sample consists of about 56,000 clones, around 98% of them appearing once. Findings and caveats of the study: Major contributors to the alloresponse seemed to be naive T cells, which also appeared more diverse than memory cells. Few alloreactive clones mapped to unstimulated subsets. No functional test confirmed suppression by proliferating siplizumab-culture Tregs.

The V end was cut by 0 bases, the J end by 3 bases, with 15 bases between. This CDR3 has 17 residues. The germline gives CDR1 LGHNA, CDR2 YNFKEQ. This clone has a single count. Its cognate antigen is unknown. The origin of this receptor is a human donor in good health. The V call is TRBV4-2, the J call TRBJ2-1; D gene unclear. Sequenced sample: naive CD8+ T cells sorted from blood. The CDR3 region has the DNA TGTGCCAGCAGCCAAGAGGGAAGGTGGACCATCTACAATGAGCAGTTCTTC. This translates into CASSQEGRWTIYNEQFF.